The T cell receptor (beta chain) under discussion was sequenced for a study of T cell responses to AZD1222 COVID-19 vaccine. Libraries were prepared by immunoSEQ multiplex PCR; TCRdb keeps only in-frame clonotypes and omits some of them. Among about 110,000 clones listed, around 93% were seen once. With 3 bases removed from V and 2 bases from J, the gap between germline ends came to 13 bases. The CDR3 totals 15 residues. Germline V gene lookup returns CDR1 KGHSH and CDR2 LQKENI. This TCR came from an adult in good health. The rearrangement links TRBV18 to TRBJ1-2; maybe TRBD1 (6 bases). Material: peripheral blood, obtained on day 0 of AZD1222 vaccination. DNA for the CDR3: TGTGCCAGCTCACCCATGGACAGCCAGAACTATGGCTACACCTTC. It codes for CASSPMDSQNYGYTF.